This passage covers 7 T cell receptor beta chains from one sample sequenced in a study of blood T cell repertoires in COVID-19. The data were produced by immunoSEQ multiplex PCR, yet TCRdb's version contains in-frame clones alone and is incomplete. The table shows 350,000 or so clones, with 90% occurring only once. Sequenced material: peripheral blood. The origin of the receptors is a man between 18 and 29 years old with active or convalescent COVID-19.

The chain employs TRBV6-5 and TRBJ1-1, with D possibly being TRBD1 (6 bases). The V gene's germline CDR1 is MNHEY and CDR2 SVGAGI. The CDR3 totals 11 residues. Trimming took 6 bases from V and 5 from J, leaving 7 bases between them. CDR3 nucleotides: TGTGCCAGCAGCCAGGGGACTGAAGCTTTCTTT. As protein: CASSQGTEAFF.

The rearrangement links TRBV4-1 to TRBJ1-5; 12 bases fit TRBD1. Germline lookup yields CDR1 MGHRA and CDR2 YSYEKL. V shed 6 bases and J 9 bases; nucleotides not matched to a gene: 6. The CDR3 is 14 amino acids. The CDR3 DNA is TGCGCCAGCAGTCCCGGGACAGGGGGCCTGCCCCAGCATTTT. It yields the protein CASSPGTGGLPQHF.

V and J are TRBV6-1 and TRBJ2-3; the D gene is possibly TRBD1 (5 bases). The CDR3 contains 13 residues. Germline loops: CDR1 MNHNS, CDR2 SASEGT. Trimming pared 3 bases from V and 4 bases from J, leaving 8 bases between. The CDR3 nucleotides read TGTGCCAGCAGTGACAGGGTTGCAGATACGCAGTATTTT. Amino acids: CASSDRVADTQYF.

The sample holds a few counts of this clone. V is TRBV20-1 and J is TRBJ2-7; D uncertain. Germline CDR1 DFQATT, CDR2 SNEGSKA (reference sequence). V was trimmed by 3 bases and J by 1 base, leaving 10 bases between them. The CDR3 runs 13 residues. CDR3 in amino acids: CSASGAGSYEQYF. The CDR3 DNA reads TGCAGTGCTAGTGGTGCAGGTTCCTACGAGCAGTACTTC.

The chain recombines TRBV19 with TRBJ2-5; possible D gene TRBD2, 6 bases. This CDR3 has 13 residues. V dropped 6 bases and J dropped 9 bases, with 17 bases sitting between them. Germline lookup yields CDR1 LNHDA and CDR2 SQIVND (reference sequence). In DNA, the CDR3 is TGTGCCAGTAGCCCAACTTATGGGGGGTCCCAGTACTTC. Residues: CASSPTYGGSQYF.

This chain joins TRBV28 and TRBJ2-7, with a tentative D call TRBD1 (5 bases). This CDR3 region has 16 residues. Germline CDR1 and CDR2: MDHEN and SYDVKM. Trimming removed 5 bases from V and 2 bases from J, with 19 bases in between. CDR3 sequence: CASSTLRDSQPYEQYF. The CDR3, as DNA: TGTGCCAGCAGTACACTCCGCGACAGCCAACCCTACGAGCAGTACTTC.

CDR3 sequence reads: CASSSTDREDTQYF. The CDR3 nucleotides are TGTGCCAGCTCATCCACCGATCGAGAAGATACGCAGTATTTT. The rearrangement uses TRBV18 and TRBJ2-3; no definite D call. From germline, CDR1 is KGHSH and CDR2 LQKENI. The CDR3 is made up of 14 amino acids. Trimming cost V 5 bases and J 5 bases, with 14 bases left between them.